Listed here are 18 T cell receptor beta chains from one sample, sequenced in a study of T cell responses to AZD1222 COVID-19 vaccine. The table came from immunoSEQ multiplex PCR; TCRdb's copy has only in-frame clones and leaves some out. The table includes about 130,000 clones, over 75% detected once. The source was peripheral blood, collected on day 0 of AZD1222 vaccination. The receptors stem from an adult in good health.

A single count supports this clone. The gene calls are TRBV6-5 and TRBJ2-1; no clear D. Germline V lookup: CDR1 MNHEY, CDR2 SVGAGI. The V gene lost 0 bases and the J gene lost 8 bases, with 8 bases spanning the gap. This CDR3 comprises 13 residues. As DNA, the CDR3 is TGTGCCAGCAGTTACTCTTTGGGATATGAGCAGTTCTTC. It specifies CASSYSLGYEQFF.

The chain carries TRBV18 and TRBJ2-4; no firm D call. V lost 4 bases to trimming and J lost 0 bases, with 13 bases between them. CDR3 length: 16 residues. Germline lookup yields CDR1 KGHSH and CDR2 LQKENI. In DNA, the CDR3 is TGTGCCAGCTCACGAGAAGAAAGATTAGCCAAAAACATTCAGTACTTC. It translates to CASSREERLAKNIQYF.

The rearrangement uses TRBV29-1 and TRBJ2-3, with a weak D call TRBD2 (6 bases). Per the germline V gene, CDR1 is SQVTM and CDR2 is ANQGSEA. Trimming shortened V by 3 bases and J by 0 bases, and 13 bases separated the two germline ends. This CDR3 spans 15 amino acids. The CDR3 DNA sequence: TGCAGCGTTGACTCCCTGGGGACTAGCACAGATACGCAGTATTTT. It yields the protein CSVDSLGTSTDTQYF.

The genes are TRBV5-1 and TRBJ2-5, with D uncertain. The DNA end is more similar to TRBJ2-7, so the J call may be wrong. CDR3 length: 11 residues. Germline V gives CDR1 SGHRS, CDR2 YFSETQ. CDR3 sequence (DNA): TGCGCCAGCAGCTTGGGGAACGAGCAGTACTTC. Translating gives CASSLGNEQYF.

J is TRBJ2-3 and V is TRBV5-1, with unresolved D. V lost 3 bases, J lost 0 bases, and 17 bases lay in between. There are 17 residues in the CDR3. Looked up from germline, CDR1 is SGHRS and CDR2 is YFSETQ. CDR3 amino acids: CASSSPNTRSSTDTQYF. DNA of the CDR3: TGCGCCAGCAGCTCCCCAAACACCAGGAGTAGCACAGATACGCAGTATTTT. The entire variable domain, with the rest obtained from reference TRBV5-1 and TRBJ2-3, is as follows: KAGVTQTPRYLIKTRGQQVTLSCSPISGHRSVSWYQQTPGQGLQFLFEYFSETQRNKGNFPGRFSGRQFSNSRSEMNVSTLELGDSALYLCASSSPNTRSSTDTQYFGPGTRLTVL.

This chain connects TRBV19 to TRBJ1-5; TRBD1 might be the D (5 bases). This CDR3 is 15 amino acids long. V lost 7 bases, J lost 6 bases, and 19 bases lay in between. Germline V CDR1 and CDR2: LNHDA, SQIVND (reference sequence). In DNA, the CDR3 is TGTGCCAGTACCCTACAATCCGGGGGTCGTCAGCCCCAGCATTTT. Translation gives CASTLQSGGRQPQHF.

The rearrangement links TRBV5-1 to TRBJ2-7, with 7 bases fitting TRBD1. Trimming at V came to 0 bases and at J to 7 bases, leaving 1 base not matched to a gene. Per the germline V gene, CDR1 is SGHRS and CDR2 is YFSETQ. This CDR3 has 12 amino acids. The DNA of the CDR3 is TGCGCCAGCAGCTTGGGACAGGGAGAGCAGTACTTC. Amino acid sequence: CASSLGQGEQYF.

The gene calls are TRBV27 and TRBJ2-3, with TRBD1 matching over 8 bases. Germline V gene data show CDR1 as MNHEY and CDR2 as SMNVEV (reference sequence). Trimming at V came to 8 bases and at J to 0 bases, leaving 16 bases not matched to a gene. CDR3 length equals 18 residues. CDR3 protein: CASSRTGFHYSSTDTQYF. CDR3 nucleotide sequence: TGTGCCAGCTCACGGACAGGGTTTCATTATAGTAGCACAGATACGCAGTATTTT.

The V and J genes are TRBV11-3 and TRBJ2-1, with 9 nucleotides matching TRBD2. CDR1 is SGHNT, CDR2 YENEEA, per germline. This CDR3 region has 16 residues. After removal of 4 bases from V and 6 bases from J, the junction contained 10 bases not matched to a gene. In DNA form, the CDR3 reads TGTGCCAGCAGCTCATTCGTAGCGGGGGCCGCCAATGAGCAGTTCTTC. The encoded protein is CASSSFVAGAANEQFF.

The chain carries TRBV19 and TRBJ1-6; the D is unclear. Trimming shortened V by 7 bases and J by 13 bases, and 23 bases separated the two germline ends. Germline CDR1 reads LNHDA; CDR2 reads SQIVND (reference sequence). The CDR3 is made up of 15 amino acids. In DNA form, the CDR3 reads TGTGCCAGTACCCCTCAGCCGGAGCTTTCTGTCCCCCTCCACTTT. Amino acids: CASTPQPELSVPLHF.

The CDR3 DNA is TGTGCCAGCAGTCTCGTGGGGAGCTTGGGGGAAAAACTGTTTTTT. It specifies CASSLVGSLGEKLFF. The genes are TRBV6-5 and TRBJ1-4; D gene uncertain. CDR3 length equals 15 residues. The ends were cut back, 5 bases at V and 8 bases at J, with 18 bases in the middle. Germline V gene lookup returns CDR1 MNHEY and CDR2 SVGAGI.

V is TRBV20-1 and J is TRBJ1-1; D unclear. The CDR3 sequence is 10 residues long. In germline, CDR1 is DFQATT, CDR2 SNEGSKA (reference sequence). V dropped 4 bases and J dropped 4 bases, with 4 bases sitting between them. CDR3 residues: CSAIGTEAFF. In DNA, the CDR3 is TGCAGTGCTATTGGCACTGAAGCTTTCTTT.

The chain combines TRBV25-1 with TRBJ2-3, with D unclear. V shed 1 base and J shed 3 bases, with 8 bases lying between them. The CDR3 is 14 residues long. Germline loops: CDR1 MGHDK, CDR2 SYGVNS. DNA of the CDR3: TGTGCCAGCAGTGAATGGGAAGTGACAGATACGCAGTATTTT. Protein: CASSEWEVTDTQYF. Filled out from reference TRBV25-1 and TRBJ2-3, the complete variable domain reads EADIYQTPRYLVIGTGKKITLECSQTMGHDKMYWYQQDPGMELHLIHYSYGVNSTEKGDLSSESTVSRIRTEHFPLTLESARPSHTSQYLCASSEWEVTDTQYFGPGTRLTVL.

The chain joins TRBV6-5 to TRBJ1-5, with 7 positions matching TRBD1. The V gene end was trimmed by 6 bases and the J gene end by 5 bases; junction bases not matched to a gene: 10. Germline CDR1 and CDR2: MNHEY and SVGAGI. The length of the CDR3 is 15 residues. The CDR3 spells CASRADRAADQPQHF. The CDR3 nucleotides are TGTGCCAGCAGGGCAGACAGGGCGGCGGATCAGCCCCAGCATTTT.

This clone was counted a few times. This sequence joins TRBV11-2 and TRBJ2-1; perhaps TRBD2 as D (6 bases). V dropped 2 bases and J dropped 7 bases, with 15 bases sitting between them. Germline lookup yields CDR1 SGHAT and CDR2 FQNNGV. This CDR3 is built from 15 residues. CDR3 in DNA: TGTGCCAGCAGCTTATCGGGGGTAGGTTGGAATGAGCAGTTCTTC. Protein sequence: CASSLSGVGWNEQFF.

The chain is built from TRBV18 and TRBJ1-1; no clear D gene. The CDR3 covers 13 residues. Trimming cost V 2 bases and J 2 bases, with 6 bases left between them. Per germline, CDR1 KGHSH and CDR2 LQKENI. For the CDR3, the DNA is TGTGCCAGCTCACCAACCGTCAACACTGAAGCTTTCTTT. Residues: CASSPTVNTEAFF.

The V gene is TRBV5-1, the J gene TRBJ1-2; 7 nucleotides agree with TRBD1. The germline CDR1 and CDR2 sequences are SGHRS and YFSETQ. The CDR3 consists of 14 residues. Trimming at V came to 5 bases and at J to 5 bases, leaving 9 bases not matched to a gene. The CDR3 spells CASREEGAGYGYTF. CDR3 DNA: TGCGCCAGCAGGGAGGAGGGGGCAGGTTATGGCTACACCTTC.

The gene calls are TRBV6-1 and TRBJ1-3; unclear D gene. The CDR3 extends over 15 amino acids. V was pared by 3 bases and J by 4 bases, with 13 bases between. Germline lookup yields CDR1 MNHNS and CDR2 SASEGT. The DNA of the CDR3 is TGTGCCAGCAGTGAGCCCCCCGACCCGGGAAACACCATATATTTT. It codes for CASSEPPDPGNTIYF.